This TCR beta chain stems from a study of blood T cells in healthy people across ages. General study results and limits: Donors of long life had a larger count of naive CD4+ cells and greater diversity than aged donors. Because donor CMV status was unknown, expanded clonotype changes were possibly confounded.

The germline V gene has CDR1 SGHVS and CDR2 FQNEAQ. Between the trimmed V and J ends, which lost 7 bases and 7 bases, there was a span of 14 bases. The CDR3 spans 14 residues. A word on this clonotype: The antigen remains unidentified.

Samples each yielded at least 6 micrograms of total RNA. A J-beta primer mix and a sample-barcoded 5' primer were used in a second PCR of roughly 7 to 12 cycles. All cDNA molecules were each tagged by a template-switch adaptor with 12 random nucleotides. TCRdb re-called the 5' RACE reads with MiXCR, one entry per CDR3 protein. The table records over 1,500,000 distinct CDR3 sequences, around half of them present only once. The receptor was derived from a woman in her 40s in good health. Sequencing used blood. V and J are TRBV7-8 and TRBJ1-6; D gene uncertain. The CDR3, as DNA: TGTGCCAGCACCCTCGAGACGGGAAATTCACCCCTCCACTTT. Residues: CASTLETGNSPLHF.